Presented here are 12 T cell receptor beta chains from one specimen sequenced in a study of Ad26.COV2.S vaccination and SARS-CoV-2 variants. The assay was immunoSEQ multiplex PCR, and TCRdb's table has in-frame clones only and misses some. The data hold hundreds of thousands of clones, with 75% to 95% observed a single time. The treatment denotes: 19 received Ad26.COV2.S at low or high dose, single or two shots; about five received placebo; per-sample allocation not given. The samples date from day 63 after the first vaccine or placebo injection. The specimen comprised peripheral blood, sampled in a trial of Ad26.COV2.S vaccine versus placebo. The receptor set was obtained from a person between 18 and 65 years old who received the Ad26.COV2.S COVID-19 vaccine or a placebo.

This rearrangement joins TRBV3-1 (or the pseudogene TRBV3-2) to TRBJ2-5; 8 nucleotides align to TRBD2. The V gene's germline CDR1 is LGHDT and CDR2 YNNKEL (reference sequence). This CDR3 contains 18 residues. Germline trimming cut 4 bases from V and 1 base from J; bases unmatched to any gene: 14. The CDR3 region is CASSPGTREGFSQETQYF. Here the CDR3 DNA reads TGTGCCAGCAGCCCAGGGACTAGAGAGGGTTTTTCCCAAGAGACCCAGTACTTC.

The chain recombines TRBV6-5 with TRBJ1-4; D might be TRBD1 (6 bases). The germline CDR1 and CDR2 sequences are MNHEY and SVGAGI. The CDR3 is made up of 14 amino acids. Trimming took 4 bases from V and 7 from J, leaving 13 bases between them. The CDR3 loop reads CASSLRGLGEKLFF. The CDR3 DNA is TGTGCCAGCAGTTTGCGGGGGCTCGGTGAAAAACTGTTTTTT.

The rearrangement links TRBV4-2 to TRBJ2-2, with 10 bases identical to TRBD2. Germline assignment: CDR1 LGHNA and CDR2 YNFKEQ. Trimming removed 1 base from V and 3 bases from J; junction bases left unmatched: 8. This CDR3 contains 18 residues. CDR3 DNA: TGTGCCAGCAGCCAAGTGGCTAGCGGGAGTGAGGACACCGGGGAGCTGTTTTTT. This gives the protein CASSQVASGSEDTGELFF.

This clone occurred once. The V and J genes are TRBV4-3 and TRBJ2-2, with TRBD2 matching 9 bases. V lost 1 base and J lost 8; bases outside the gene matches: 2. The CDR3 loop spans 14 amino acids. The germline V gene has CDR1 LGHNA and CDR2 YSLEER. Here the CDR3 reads CASSQASGIGELFF. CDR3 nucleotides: TGCGCCAGCAGCCAAGCTAGCGGGATTGGGGAGCTGTTTTTT.

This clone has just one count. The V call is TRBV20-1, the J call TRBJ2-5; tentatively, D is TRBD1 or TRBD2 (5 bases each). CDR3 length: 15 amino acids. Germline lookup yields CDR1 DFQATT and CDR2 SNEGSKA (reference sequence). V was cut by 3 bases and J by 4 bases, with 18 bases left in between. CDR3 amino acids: CSASGGGSRRETQYF. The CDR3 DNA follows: TGCAGTGCTAGTGGGGGTGGGAGCCGGAGAGAGACCCAGTACTTC.

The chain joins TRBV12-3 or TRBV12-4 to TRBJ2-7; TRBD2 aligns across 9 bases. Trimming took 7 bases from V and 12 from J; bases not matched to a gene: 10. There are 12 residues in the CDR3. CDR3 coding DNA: TGTGCCAGCATTAATGACGCGGGAGGGACGTACTTC. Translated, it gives CASINDAGGTYF.

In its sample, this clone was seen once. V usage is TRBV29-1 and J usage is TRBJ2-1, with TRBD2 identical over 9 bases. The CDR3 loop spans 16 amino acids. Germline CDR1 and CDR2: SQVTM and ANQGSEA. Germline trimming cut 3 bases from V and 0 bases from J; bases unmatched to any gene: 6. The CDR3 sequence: CSVDPHSGSSYNEQFF. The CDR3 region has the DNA TGCAGCGTTGACCCTCATAGCGGGAGCTCCTACAATGAGCAGTTCTTC.

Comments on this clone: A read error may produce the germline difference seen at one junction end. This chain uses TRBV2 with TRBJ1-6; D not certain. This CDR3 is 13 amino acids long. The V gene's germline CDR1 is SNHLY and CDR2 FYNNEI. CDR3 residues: CASGPRSLEQPDF. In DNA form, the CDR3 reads TGTGCCAGCGGCCCAAGATCTCTGGAACAGCCTGACTTT.

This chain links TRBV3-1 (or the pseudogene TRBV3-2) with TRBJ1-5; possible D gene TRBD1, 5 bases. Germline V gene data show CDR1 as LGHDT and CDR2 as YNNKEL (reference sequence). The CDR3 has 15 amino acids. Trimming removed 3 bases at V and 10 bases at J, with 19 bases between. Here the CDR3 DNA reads TGTGCCAGCAGCCACGACGTACAGGCGGGTGGCCCCCAGCATTTT. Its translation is CASSHDVQAGGPQHF.

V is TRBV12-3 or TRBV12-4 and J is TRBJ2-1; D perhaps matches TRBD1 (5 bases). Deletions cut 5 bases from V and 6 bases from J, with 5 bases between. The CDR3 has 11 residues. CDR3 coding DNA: TGTGCCAGCAGTGGGGCCAATGAGCAGTTCTTC. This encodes CASSGANEQFF.

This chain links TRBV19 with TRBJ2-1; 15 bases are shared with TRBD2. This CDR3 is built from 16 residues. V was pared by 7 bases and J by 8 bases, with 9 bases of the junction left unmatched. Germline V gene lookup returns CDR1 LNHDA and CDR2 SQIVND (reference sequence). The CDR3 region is CASIRTSGRAGDEQFF. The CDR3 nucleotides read TGTGCCAGTATCCGGACTAGCGGGAGGGCCGGGGATGAGCAGTTCTTC.

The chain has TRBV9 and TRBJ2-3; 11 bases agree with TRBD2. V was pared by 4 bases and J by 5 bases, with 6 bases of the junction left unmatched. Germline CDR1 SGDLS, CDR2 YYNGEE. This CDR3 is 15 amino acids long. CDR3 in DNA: TGTGCCAGCAGCTCAATAGCGGGAGGGAAAGATACGCAGTATTTT. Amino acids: CASSSIAGGKDTQYF.